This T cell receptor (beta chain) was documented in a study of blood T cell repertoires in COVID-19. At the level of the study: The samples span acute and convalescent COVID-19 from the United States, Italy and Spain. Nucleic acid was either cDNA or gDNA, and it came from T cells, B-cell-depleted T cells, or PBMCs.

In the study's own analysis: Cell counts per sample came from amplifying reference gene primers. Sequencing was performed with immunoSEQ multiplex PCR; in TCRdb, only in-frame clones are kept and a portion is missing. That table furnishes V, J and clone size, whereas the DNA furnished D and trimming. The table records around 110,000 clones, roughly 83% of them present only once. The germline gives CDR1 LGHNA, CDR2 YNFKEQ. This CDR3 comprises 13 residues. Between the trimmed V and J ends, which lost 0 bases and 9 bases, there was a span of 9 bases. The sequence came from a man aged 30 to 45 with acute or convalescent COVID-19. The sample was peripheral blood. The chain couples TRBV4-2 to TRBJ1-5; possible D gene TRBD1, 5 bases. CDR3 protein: CASSQDPGGPQHF. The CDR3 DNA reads TGTGCCAGCAGCCAAGACCCCGGGGGGCCCCAGCATTTT.